These T cell receptor beta chains were read from a single sample in a study of blood T cells in healthy people across ages. TCRdb re-called the 5' RACE reads with MiXCR, one entry per CDR3 protein. The sample holds 1.5 million to 1.8 million distinct CDR3 sequences; approximately 43% are singletons and the top ten take just over 4%. The source material was blood. These receptors were taken from a woman in her late teens or twenties in good health. Both conserved end residues are part of each CDR3. The D gene is left open where the match is weak. The size of a clone is reported for some rows only, either as once, few or many, or as a class for expanded clones.

CDR3 length,clone size,J gene,D gene,V gene,CDR3 DNA,CDR3 protein
17,NA,TRBJ2-5,TRBD2,TRBV29-1,TGCAGCGTTTACCTGGCTAGCGGGAGGGCCGTTTTGGGGGAGCAGTACTTC,CSVYLASGRAVLGEQYF
17,NA,TRBJ2-3,NA,TRBV20-1,TGCAGTGCTAGTAGCCTGACTAGATCCACTAGCACAGATACGCAGTATTTT,CSASSLTRSTSTDTQYF
12,NA,TRBJ2-7,NA,TRBV20-1,TGCAGTGCCCCTGGGACCCTCTACGAGCAGTACTTC,CSAPGTLYEQYF
17,few,TRBJ1-2,TRBD1,TRBV7-2,TGTGCCAGCAGCTTAGGGTCCGACAGGGGAGGCCGCGATGGCTACACCTTC,CASSLGSDRGGRDGYTF
17,NA,TRBJ2-6,NA,TRBV27,TGTGCCAGCAGTCCTTGGGGACAAAGCTCTGGGGCCAACGTCCTGACTTTC,CASSPWGQSSGANVLTF
16,NA,TRBJ1-2,NA,TRBV4-1,TGCGCCAGCAGCCAAGATTGGACCCAGACTTTTTATGGCTACACCTTC,CASSQDWTQTFYGYTF
16,NA,TRBJ2-5,NA,TRBV5-1,TGCGCCAGCAGCTTGGGGGCTAGTCGACAGCAAGAGACCCAGTACTTC,CASSLGASRQQETQYF
15,NA,TRBJ1-2,NA,TRBV6-1,TGTGCCAGCAGTGAGTATAAGGCTGATAACTATGGCTACACCTTC,CASSEYKADNYGYTF
15,few,TRBJ2-7,NA,TRBV21-1,TGTGCCAGCAGCACCTTACTAGCGGAGACCTACGAGCAGTACTTC,CASSTLLAETYEQYF
13,few,TRBJ2-2,NA,TRBV12-3/TRBV12-4,TGTGCCAGCAGTTTCCTCAGCCCCGGGGAGCTGTTTTTT,CASSFLSPGELFF
14,NA,TRBJ1-1,TRBD1,TRBV10-3,TGTGCCATCAGAGGGACAGCGTTGAACACTGAAGCTTTCTTT,CAIRGTALNTEAFF
16,NA,TRBJ1-5,TRBD1,TRBV25-1,TGTGCCAGCAGTGAACCGACAGGGGGATGGAATCAGCCCCAGCATTTT,CASSEPTGGWNQPQHF
16,NA,TRBJ2-3,TRBD2,TRBV7-8,TGTGCCAGCAGCTTATCATCGCGGGGGAACACAGATACGCAGTATTTT,CASSLSSRGNTDTQYF
13,NA,TRBJ1-2,NA,TRBV20-1,TGCAGTGCTAGGCCCCCGGGAGCTTATGGCTACACCTTC,CSARPPGAYGYTF
15,NA,TRBJ2-3,NA,TRBV11-2,TGTGCCAGCAGCTCATTCCCAACACCCACAGATACGCAGTATTTT,CASSSFPTPTDTQYF
13,NA,TRBJ1-5,NA,TRBV25-1,TGTGCCAGCAGTGCGGTTGGTAATCAGCCCCAGCATTTT,CASSAVGNQPQHF
18,few,TRBJ1-1,TRBD1,TRBV7-9,TGTGCCAGCAGCTTATCAGCGGGGCCGACAGGGGCGGACACTGAAGCTTTCTTT,CASSLSAGPTGADTEAFF
13,NA,TRBJ2-1,TRBD1,TRBV12-5,TGTGCTAGTGGTTGGGACAGACACAATGAGCAGTTCTTC,CASGWDRHNEQFF
16,NA,TRBJ2-1,TRBD2,TRBV12-3/TRBV12-4,TGTGCCGGCAGCCTGGGTAGCGGGGGGCAGTACAATGAGCAGTTCTTC,CAGSLGSGGQYNEQFF
14,NA,TRBJ1-5,TRBD1,TRBV20-1,TGCAGTGCCCTCCAGACAGGGGGCGGTCAGCCCCAGCATTTT,CSALQTGGGQPQHF
15,NA,TRBJ2-3,NA,TRBV12-3/TRBV12-4,TGTGCCAGCGGACCCGGGGTAGCGCCCCATCATACGCAGTATTTT,CASGPGVAPHHTQYF
15,NA,TRBJ2-5,NA,TRBV4-2,TGTGCCAGCAGCCCATGGCCCAGGGGACGTGAGACCCAGTACTTC,CASSPWPRGRETQYF
14,NA,TRBJ2-1,TRBD2,TRBV2,TGTGCCAGCAGACCCGGACTAGCGGGGGGCTGGCAGTTCTTC,CASRPGLAGGWQFF
15,NA,TRBJ1-1,NA,TRBV10-3,TGTGCCATCAAAGGCGATGAGGTCCCGGACACTGAAGCTTTCTTT,CAIKGDEVPDTEAFF
13,NA,TRBJ1-1,NA,TRBV6-2/TRBV6-3,TGTGCCAGCAGTTCTCTGGGTCGAACTGAAGCTTTCTTT,CASSSLGRTEAFF
15,many,TRBJ2-1,NA,TRBV15,TGTGCCACCAGCAGAGATGCTAGCGACTACAATGAGCAGTTCTTC,CATSRDASDYNEQFF
15,NA,TRBJ1-2,NA,TRBV29-1,TGCAGCGTTGAAGTTGGAAGTGGGACCGTCTATGGCTACACCTTC,CSVEVGSGTVYGYTF
15,NA,TRBJ1-5,NA,TRBV6-2/TRBV6-3,TGTGCCAGCAGTTACCTCCGGGACAACAATCAGCCCCAGCATTTT,CASSYLRDNNQPQHF
16,few,TRBJ2-7,TRBD2,TRBV7-9,TGTGCCAGCAGCTTCTATCCGACTAGCGGGATTGACGAGCAGTACTTC,CASSFYPTSGIDEQYF
14,few,TRBJ1-5,NA,TRBV2,TGTGCCAGCAGTGAGCGCAGGGTGAATCAGCCCCAGCATTTT,CASSERRVNQPQHF
14,NA,TRBJ1-3,NA,TRBV5-6,TGTGCCAGCAGCTTGGAGCCCCAGGGAAACACCATATATTTT,CASSLEPQGNTIYF
14,few,TRBJ2-1,NA,TRBV25-1,TGTGCCAGCACTCACAAGGGCACCTACAATGAGCAGTTCTTC,CASTHKGTYNEQFF
12,few,TRBJ2-7,NA,TRBV6-5,TGTGCCAGCAGTTACAAGTTCGGCGAGCAGTACTTC,CASSYKFGEQYF
18,NA,TRBJ2-1,TRBD2,TRBV7-9,TGTGCCAGCAGCTTAGCTCAGCGGGGGGGCCGAGCCTACAATGAGCAGTTCTTC,CASSLAQRGGRAYNEQFF
13,NA,TRBJ2-1,NA,TRBV6-2/TRBV6-3,TGTGCCAGCAGTTCCGCGCTAGCCAATGAGCAGTTCTTC,CASSSALANEQFF
18,NA,TRBJ2-1,NA,TRBV20-1,TGCAGTGCTAGACCAACTCTACGTTGGGCGAGCTCCTACAATGAGCAGTTCTTC,CSARPTLRWASSYNEQFF
13,NA,TRBJ2-1,TRBD2,TRBV7-6,TGTGCCAGCAGCTCGAGGACTAGCGGTGAGCAGTTCTTC,CASSSRTSGEQFF
15,few,TRBJ1-1,NA,TRBV7-9,TGTGCCAGCAGCTTGCATCAGGGGCCGTCACGTCTGGCTTTCTTT,CASSLHQGPSRLAFF
14,NA,TRBJ1-2,NA,TRBV12-3/TRBV12-4,TGTGCCAGCAAACCGGACGTTTTGAACTATGGCTACACCTTC,CASKPDVLNYGYTF
16,once,TRBJ2-7,TRBD1,TRBV7-2,TGTGCCAGCAGCTTAGACAGGGGCCCCGTGAGGTACGAGCAGTACTTC,CASSLDRGPVRYEQYF
14,NA,TRBJ2-7,TRBD1,TRBV29-1,TGCAGCGTCGCACAGGGGGCTTTTAGCTACGAGCAGTACTTC,CSVAQGAFSYEQYF
13,few,TRBJ1-1,NA,TRBV20-1,TGCAGTGCTAGTGACAGGCGGGGACCTGAAGCTTTCTTT,CSASDRRGPEAFF
16,few,TRBJ2-1,TRBD1,TRBV7-9,TGTGCCAGCAGATATACTCGGGACAGGGGGCTGAGTGAGCAGTTCTTC,CASRYTRDRGLSEQFF
15,NA,TRBJ2-1,NA,TRBV25-1,TGTGCCGGCAGTGTCGGGACAATCGGGGCAGAGACCCAGTTCTTC,CAGSVGTIGAETQFF
12,NA,TRBJ2-2,NA,TRBV29-1,TGCAGCGTTGATCCCGGTGGGGGGGAGCTGTTTTTT,CSVDPGGGELFF
14,NA,TRBJ2-7,TRBD2,TRBV7-2,TGTGCCAGCAGCCCACAGACTAGCGGTTACGAGCAGTACTTC,CASSPQTSGYEQYF
14,NA,TRBJ2-2,NA,TRBV12-5,TGTGCTAGTGGTGGGGAGAAGAACACCGGGGAGCTGTTTTTT,CASGGEKNTGELFF
15,few,TRBJ2-1,TRBD1,TRBV27,TGTGCCAGCAGTTTCCGGATCCGGGACAGGCATGAGCAGTTCTTC,CASSFRIRDRHEQFF
14,once,TRBJ1-1,NA,TRBV29-1,TGCAGCGGGTGTTCGAGAGGAGTGGGAACTGAAGCTTTCTTT,CSGCSRGVGTEAFF
14,NA,TRBJ2-2,NA,TRBV5-1,TGCGCCAGCAGCTCGGACGGGGACACCGGGGAGCTGTTTTTT,CASSSDGDTGELFF
19,few,TRBJ1-2,NA,TRBV11-2,TGTGCCAGCAGCTTCCCGACAGGCGGTAGTTGGGAAGATAACTATGGCTACACCTTC,CASSFPTGGSWEDNYGYTF
12,NA,TRBJ1-2,NA,TRBV6-6,TGTGCCAGTCGGGGGGGGACCTATGGCTACACCTTC,CASRGGTYGYTF
14,NA,TRBJ1-3,NA,TRBV5-1,TGCGCCAGCAGAAGCTCATACTCTGGAAACACCATATATTTT,CASRSSYSGNTIYF
12,few,TRBJ1-1,NA,TRBV3-1,TGTGCCAGCAGCCAGGTGAGGGGAAAAGCTTTCTTT,CASSQVRGKAFF
14,NA,TRBJ1-2,NA,TRBV6-5,TGTGCCAGCAGAGGCGACCCCGGAAACTATGGCTACACCTTC,CASRGDPGNYGYTF
15,NA,TRBJ2-7,NA,TRBV10-2,TGCGCCAGCAGAGCAACCGGGTCCCAGAGCTACGAGCAGTACTTC,CASRATGSQSYEQYF
16,NA,TRBJ2-1,NA,TRBV4-3,TGCGCCAGCAGCCAAGTTGGCGGGGTCCCTTACAATGAGCAGTTCTTC,CASSQVGGVPYNEQFF
14,NA,TRBJ1-5,NA,TRBV28,TGTGCCAGCAGTTGGGGCCCGAGGGGTCAGCCCCAGCATTTT,CASSWGPRGQPQHF
17,NA,TRBJ2-3,TRBD2,TRBV7-8,TGTGCCAGCAGCTTAATTGGGAGCGGGGGGTACACAGATACGCAGTATTTT,CASSLIGSGGYTDTQYF
14,few,TRBJ2-5,TRBD1,TRBV4-3,TGCGCCAGCAGCCAAGATGGGACAGGAGAGACCCAGTACTTC,CASSQDGTGETQYF